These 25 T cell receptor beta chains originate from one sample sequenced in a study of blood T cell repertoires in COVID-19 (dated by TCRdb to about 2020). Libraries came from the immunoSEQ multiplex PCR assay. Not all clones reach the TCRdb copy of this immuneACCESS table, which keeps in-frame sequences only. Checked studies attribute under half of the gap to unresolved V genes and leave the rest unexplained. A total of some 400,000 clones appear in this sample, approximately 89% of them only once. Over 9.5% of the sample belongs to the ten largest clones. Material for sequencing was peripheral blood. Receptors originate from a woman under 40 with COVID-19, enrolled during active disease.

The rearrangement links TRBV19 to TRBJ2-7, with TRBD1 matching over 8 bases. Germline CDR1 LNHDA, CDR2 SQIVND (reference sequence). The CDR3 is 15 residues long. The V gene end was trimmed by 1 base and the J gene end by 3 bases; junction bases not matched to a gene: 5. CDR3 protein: CASSIGQGAVYEQYF. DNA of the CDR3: TGTGCCAGTAGTATAGGGCAGGGGGCCGTCTACGAGCAGTACTTC.

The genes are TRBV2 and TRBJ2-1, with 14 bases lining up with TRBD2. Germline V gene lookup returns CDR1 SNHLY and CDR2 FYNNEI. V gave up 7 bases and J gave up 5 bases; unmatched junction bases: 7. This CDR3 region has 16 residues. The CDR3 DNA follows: TGTGCCAGCAAGAGGACTAGCGGGAGGTACAACAATGAGCAGTTCTTC. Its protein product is CASKRTSGRYNNEQFF.

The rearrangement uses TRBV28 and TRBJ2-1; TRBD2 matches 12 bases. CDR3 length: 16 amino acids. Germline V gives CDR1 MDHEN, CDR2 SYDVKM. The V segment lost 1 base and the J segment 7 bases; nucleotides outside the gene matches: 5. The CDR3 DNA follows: TGTGCCAGCAGTTTATCGGCTAGCGGGGGGGGAAATGAGCAGTTCTTC. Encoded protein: CASSLSASGGGNEQFF.

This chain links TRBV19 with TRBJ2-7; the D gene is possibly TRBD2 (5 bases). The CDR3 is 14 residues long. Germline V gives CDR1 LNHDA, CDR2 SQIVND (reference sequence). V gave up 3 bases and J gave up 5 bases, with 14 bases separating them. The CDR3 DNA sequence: TGTGCCAGTAGTATCGGGATAGCGTCCCACGAGCAGTACTTC. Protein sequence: CASSIGIASHEQYF.

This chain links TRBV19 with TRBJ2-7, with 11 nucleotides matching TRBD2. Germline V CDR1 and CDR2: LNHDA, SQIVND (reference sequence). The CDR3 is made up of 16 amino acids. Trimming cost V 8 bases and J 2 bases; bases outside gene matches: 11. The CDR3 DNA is TGTGCCAGTGCCAAGAGGCTAGCGGGAGGAGCCTACGAGCAGTACTTC. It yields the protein CASAKRLAGGAYEQYF.

The CDR3 bases are TGTGCCAGCAGAACGGAGTTCTCCTATGGCTACACCTTC. Protein: CASRTEFSYGYTF. V gene TRBV27 combines with J gene TRBJ1-2; D uncertain. Germline CDR1 MNHEY, CDR2 SMNVEV (reference sequence). With 6 bases removed from V and 4 bases from J, the gap between germline ends came to 12 bases. The CDR3 sequence is 13 residues long.

CDR3 DNA: TGTGCCATCAACAGGGGGCCCATCACCGGGGAGCTGTTTTTT. It translates to CAINRGPITGELFF. The chain links TRBV7-9 to TRBJ2-2, with 9 bases matching TRBD1. This CDR3 has 14 residues. Per the germline V gene, CDR1 is SEHNR and CDR2 is FQNEAQ (reference sequence). V lost 10 bases and J lost 4; bases outside the gene matches: 7.

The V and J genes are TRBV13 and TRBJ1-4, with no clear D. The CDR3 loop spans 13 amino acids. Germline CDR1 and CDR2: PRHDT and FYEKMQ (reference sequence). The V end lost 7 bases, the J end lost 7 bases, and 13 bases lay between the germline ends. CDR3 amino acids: CASTRRRSEKLFF. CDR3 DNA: TGTGCCAGCACCAGGAGGAGGAGTGAAAAACTGTTTTTT.

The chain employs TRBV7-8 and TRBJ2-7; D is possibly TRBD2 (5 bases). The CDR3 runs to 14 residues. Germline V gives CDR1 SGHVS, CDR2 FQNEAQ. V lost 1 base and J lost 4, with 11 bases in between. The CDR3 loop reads CASSLDRGSYEQYF. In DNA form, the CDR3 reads TGTGCCAGCAGCTTAGATCGGGGTAGTTACGAGCAGTACTTC.

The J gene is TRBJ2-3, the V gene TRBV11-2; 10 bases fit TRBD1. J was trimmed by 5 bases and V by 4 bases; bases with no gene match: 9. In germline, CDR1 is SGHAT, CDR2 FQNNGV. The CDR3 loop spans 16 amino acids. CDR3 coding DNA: TGTGCCAGCAGCTCCGAAAGACAGGGGGCGGGAGATACGCAGTATTTT. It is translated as CASSSERQGAGDTQYF.

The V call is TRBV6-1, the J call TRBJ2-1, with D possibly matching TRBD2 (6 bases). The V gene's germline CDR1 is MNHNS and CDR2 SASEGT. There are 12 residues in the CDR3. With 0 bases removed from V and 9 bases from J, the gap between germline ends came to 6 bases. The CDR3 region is CASSEAGGEQFF. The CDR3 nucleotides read TGTGCCAGCAGTGAAGCGGGGGGTGAGCAGTTCTTC.

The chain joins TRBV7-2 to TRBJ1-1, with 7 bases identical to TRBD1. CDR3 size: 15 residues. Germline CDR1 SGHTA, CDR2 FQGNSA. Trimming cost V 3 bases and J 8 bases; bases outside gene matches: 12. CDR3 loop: CASSLKTGTVGEAFF. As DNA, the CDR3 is TGTGCCAGCAGCTTGAAAACAGGGACAGTGGGAGAAGCTTTCTTT.

The CDR3 region is CASSATGAGETQYF. CDR3 coding DNA: TGTGCCAGCAGCGCCACTGGGGCAGGGGAGACCCAGTACTTC. The chain employs TRBV9 and TRBJ2-5, with a weak D call TRBD1 (5 bases). The germline V gene encodes CDR1 SGDLS and CDR2 YYNGEE. V dropped 3 bases and J dropped 5 bases, with 14 bases sitting between them. The CDR3 has 14 amino acids.

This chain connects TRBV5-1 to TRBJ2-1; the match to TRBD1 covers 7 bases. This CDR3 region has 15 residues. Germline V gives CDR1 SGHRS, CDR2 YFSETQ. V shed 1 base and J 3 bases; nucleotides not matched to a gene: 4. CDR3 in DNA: TGCGCCAGCAGCTTGACAGGGGACGACTACAATGAGCAGTTCTTC. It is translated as CASSLTGDDYNEQFF.

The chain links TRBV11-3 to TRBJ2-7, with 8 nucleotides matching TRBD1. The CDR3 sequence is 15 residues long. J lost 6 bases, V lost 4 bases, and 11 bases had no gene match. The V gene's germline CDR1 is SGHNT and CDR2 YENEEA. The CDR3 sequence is CASSSIPGQAFEQYF. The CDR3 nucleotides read TGTGCCAGCAGCTCGATTCCGGGACAGGCGTTCGAGCAGTACTTC.

The CDR3 nucleotides read TGTGCCGGACAGGTGGCGAACACTGAAGCTTTCTTT. As protein: CAGQVANTEAFF. The chain carries TRBV30 and TRBJ1-1; 7 nucleotides line up with TRBD1. The CDR3 is 12 amino acids. Trimming removed 8 bases from V and 1 base from J; junction bases left unmatched: 4. CDR1 and CDR2 from the germline V gene are GTSNPN and SVGIG (reference sequence).

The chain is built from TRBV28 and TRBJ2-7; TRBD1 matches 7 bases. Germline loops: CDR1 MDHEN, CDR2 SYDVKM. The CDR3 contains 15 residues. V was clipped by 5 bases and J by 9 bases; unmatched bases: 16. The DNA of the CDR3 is TGTGCCAGCAGTCCCCCCAGGACAGGTACGAAGGGGCAGTACTTC. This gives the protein CASSPPRTGTKGQYF.

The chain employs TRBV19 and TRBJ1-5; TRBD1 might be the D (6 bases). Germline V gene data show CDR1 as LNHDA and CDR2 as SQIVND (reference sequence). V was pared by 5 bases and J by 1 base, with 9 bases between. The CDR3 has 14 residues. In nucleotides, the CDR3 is TGTGCCAGTAGTTTACAGGGAAGCAATCAGCCCCAGCATTTT. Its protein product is CASSLQGSNQPQHF.

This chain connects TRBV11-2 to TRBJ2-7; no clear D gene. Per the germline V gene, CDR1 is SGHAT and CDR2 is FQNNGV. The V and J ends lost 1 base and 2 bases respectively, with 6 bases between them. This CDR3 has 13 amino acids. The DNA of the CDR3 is TGTGCCAGCAGCTTAGGGGCCCCCTACGAGCAGTACTTC. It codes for CASSLGAPYEQYF.

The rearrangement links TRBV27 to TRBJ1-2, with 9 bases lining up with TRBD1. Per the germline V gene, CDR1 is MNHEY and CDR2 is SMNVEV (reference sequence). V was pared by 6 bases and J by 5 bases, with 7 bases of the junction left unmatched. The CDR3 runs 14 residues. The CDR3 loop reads CASRLTGGIYGYTF. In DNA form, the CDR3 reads TGTGCCAGCAGACTGACAGGGGGTATATATGGCTACACCTTC.

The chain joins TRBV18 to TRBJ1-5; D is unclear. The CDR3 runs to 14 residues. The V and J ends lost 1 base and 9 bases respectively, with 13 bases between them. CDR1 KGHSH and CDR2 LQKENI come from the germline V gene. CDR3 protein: CASSPRADPGPQHF. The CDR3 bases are TGTGCCAGCTCACCACGGGCTGACCCTGGGCCCCAGCATTTT.

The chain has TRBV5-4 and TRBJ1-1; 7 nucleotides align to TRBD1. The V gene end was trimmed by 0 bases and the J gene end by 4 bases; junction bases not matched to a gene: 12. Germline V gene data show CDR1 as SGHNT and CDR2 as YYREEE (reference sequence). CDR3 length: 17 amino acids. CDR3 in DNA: TGTGCCAGCAGCTTGGGACCGGACAGGCCCCCGAGCACTGAAGCTTTCTTT. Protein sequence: CASSLGPDRPPSTEAFF.

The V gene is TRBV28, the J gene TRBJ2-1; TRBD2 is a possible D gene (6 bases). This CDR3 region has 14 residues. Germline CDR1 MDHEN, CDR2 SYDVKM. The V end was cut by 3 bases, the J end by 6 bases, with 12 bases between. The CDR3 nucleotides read TGTGCCAGCAGTTTGGCGGGAAAAACCAATGAGCAGTTCTTC. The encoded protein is CASSLAGKTNEQFF.

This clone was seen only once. CDR3 coding DNA: TGCGCCAGCAGCTTGACGGGGAGCATGAACACTGAAGCTTTCTTT. Protein product: CASSLTGSMNTEAFF. This chain links TRBV5-1 with TRBJ1-1, with unresolved D. The CDR3 consists of 15 residues. Trimming cost V 1 base and J 0 bases, with 10 bases left between them. The germline gives CDR1 SGHRS, CDR2 YFSETQ.

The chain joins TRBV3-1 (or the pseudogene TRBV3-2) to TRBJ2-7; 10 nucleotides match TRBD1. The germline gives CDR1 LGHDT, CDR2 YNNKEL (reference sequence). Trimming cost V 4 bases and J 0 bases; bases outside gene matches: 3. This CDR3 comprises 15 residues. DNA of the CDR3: TGTGCCAGCAGCCGGGGACAGGGGCACTCCTACGAGCAGTACTTC. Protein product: CASSRGQGHSYEQYF.